These T cell receptor beta chains were read from a single sample in a study of cytomegalovirus exposure and HLA in healthy donors. Generated by immunoSEQ multiplex PCR, the TCRdb table keeps only in-frame clones and is missing some. This sample has 120,000 to 150,000 clones; approximately 84% occur once, and the top ten carry more than 1.4%. Material: PBMCs. All receptors come from a woman in her twenties or thirties in good health and CMV-seronegative. CDR3s include the opening cysteine and the closing phenylalanine or tryptophan. D genes are given only for firm matches. The size entry is marked missing in some rows and otherwise reads once, few, many or a size class.

d_gene: TRBD1; v_gene: TRBV5-1; abundance: -; j_gene: TRBJ2-1; CDR3nt: TGCGCCAGCAGCCCACAACCGGGACAGGTGTACAATGAGCAGTTCTTC; CDR3aa: CASSPQPGQVYNEQFF
d_gene: TRBD1; v_gene: TRBV6-5; abundance: few; j_gene: TRBJ2-7; CDR3nt: TGTGCCAGCAGTTACGGGACAGGGGGCTACGAGCAGTACTTC; CDR3aa: CASSYGTGGYEQYF
d_gene: TRBD1; v_gene: TRBV5-1; abundance: -; j_gene: TRBJ2-3; CDR3nt: TGCGCCAGCAGCTCTGGACAGGGGAGTTTAGATACGCAGTATTTT; CDR3aa: CASSSGQGSLDTQYF
d_gene: TRBD1; v_gene: TRBV28; abundance: -; j_gene: TRBJ2-1; CDR3nt: TGTGCCAGCAGTACCCCGGGACAGGGTGTAGGCAATGAGCAGTTCTTC; CDR3aa: CASSTPGQGVGNEQFF
d_gene: -; v_gene: TRBV28; abundance: -; j_gene: TRBJ1-1; CDR3nt: TGTGCCAGCAGTGAGACGGAGCGGCGGACTGAAGCTTTCTTT; CDR3aa: CASSETERRTEAFF
d_gene: TRBD1; v_gene: TRBV5-6; abundance: -; j_gene: TRBJ1-4; CDR3nt: TGTGCCAGCAGCCATGCAGGGACAGGGCGTGAAAAACTGTTTTTT; CDR3aa: CASSHAGTGREKLFF
d_gene: -; v_gene: TRBV7-8; abundance: -; j_gene: TRBJ1-6; CDR3nt: TGTGCCAGCAGCCTGCGACTGTTAGATTCACCCCTCCACTTT; CDR3aa: CASSLRLLDSPLHF
d_gene: TRBD1; v_gene: TRBV2; abundance: -; j_gene: TRBJ1-1; CDR3nt: TGTGCCAGCAGCCAAAGACAGGGTCAAGCTTTCTTT; CDR3aa: CASSQRQGQAFF
d_gene: TRBD2; v_gene: TRBV7-3; abundance: once; j_gene: TRBJ2-7; CDR3nt: TGTGCCAGCAGCATAGCGGGGGGCCCGGGCTACGAGCAGTACTTC; CDR3aa: CASSIAGGPGYEQYF
d_gene: TRBD1; v_gene: TRBV5-4; abundance: -; j_gene: TRBJ2-2; CDR3nt: TGTGCCAGCAGCTTTTGGACAGGGGGGTCCGGGGAGCTGTTTTTT; CDR3aa: CASSFWTGGSGELFF
d_gene: TRBD1; v_gene: TRBV29-1; abundance: many; j_gene: TRBJ2-5; CDR3nt: TGCAGCGTACTCCGGGACAGGGGTTCCGAGACCCAGTACTTC; CDR3aa: CSVLRDRGSETQYF
d_gene: TRBD1; v_gene: TRBV7-9; abundance: -; j_gene: TRBJ1-1; CDR3nt: TGTGCCAGCAGACAGGGGGCTTGGAACACTGAAGCTTTCTTT; CDR3aa: CASRQGAWNTEAFF
d_gene: -; v_gene: TRBV4-3; abundance: -; j_gene: TRBJ1-2; CDR3nt: TGCGCCAGCAGCCAAGAAACAGGGGGCTACACCTTC; CDR3aa: CASSQETGGYTF
d_gene: TRBD2; v_gene: TRBV27; abundance: -; j_gene: TRBJ2-1; CDR3nt: TGTGCCAGCAGTTTATTTCCGGGACTAGCGTCCCCCTACAATGAGCAGTTCTTC; CDR3aa: CASSLFPGLASPYNEQFF
d_gene: -; v_gene: TRBV15; abundance: -; j_gene: TRBJ1-3; CDR3nt: TGTGCCACCAGCAGGACAGGCAATCGAAACACCATATATTTT; CDR3aa: CATSRTGNRNTIYF
d_gene: TRBD2; v_gene: TRBV7-2; abundance: -; j_gene: TRBJ2-3; CDR3nt: TGTGCCAGCAGCTTTAATAGCGGGGGGACAGATACGCAGTATTTT; CDR3aa: CASSFNSGGTDTQYF
d_gene: -; v_gene: TRBV5-1; abundance: -; j_gene: TRBJ2-5; CDR3nt: TGCGCCAGCAGCGCTGGCCCCCAAGAGACCCAGTACTTC; CDR3aa: CASSAGPQETQYF
d_gene: TRBD1; v_gene: TRBV5-1; abundance: -; j_gene: TRBJ2-2; CDR3nt: TGCGCCAGCAGCGCCCACCGCACAGGGGGAACCGGGGAGCTGTTTTTT; CDR3aa: CASSAHRTGGTGELFF
d_gene: TRBD1; v_gene: TRBV10-3; abundance: -; j_gene: TRBJ2-1; CDR3nt: TGTGCCATCAGTGAGTCGTCCGGGACAGGGTGGAATGAGCAGTTCTTC; CDR3aa: CAISESSGTGWNEQFF
d_gene: -; v_gene: TRBV2; abundance: few; j_gene: TRBJ1-6; CDR3nt: TGTGCCAGCAGTTTGGGGGGTTCACCCCTCCACTTT; CDR3aa: CASSLGGSPLHF
d_gene: TRBD1; v_gene: TRBV5-1; abundance: -; j_gene: TRBJ2-7; CDR3nt: TGCGCCAGCAGCTACGGACAGGGGTTCGAGCAGTACTTC; CDR3aa: CASSYGQGFEQYF
d_gene: -; v_gene: TRBV9; abundance: -; j_gene: TRBJ1-1; CDR3nt: TGTGCCAGCAGCGGTGATAGCGGCACTGAAGCTTTCTTT; CDR3aa: CASSGDSGTEAFF
d_gene: TRBD1; v_gene: TRBV2; abundance: few; j_gene: TRBJ1-4; CDR3nt: TGTGCCAGCAAAGGGGGCGGGGATGAAAAACTGTTTTTT; CDR3aa: CASKGGGDEKLFF
d_gene: TRBD1; v_gene: TRBV10-3; abundance: -; j_gene: TRBJ1-6; CDR3nt: TGTGCCATCAGCATAGGGACAGCGAGCTCCTATAATTCACCCCTCCACTTT; CDR3aa: CAISIGTASSYNSPLHF
d_gene: -; v_gene: TRBV28; abundance: -; j_gene: TRBJ1-1; CDR3nt: TGTGCCAGCATTCCCGCCCCGGGGGCTGAAGCTTTCTTT; CDR3aa: CASIPAPGAEAFF
d_gene: -; v_gene: TRBV12-5; abundance: -; j_gene: TRBJ2-2; CDR3nt: TGTGCTAGTGGCCTATCCCGGACAGCGAACACCGGGGAGCTGTTTTTT; CDR3aa: CASGLSRTANTGELFF
d_gene: -; v_gene: TRBV15; abundance: -; j_gene: TRBJ1-2; CDR3nt: TGTGCCACTTCCCTCGGTCCCTATGGCTACACCTTC; CDR3aa: CATSLGPYGYTF
d_gene: -; v_gene: TRBV5-6; abundance: -; j_gene: TRBJ1-2; CDR3nt: TGTGCCAGCAGCTTGACAGGACAAGCTAACTATGGCTACACCTTC; CDR3aa: CASSLTGQANYGYTF
d_gene: -; v_gene: TRBV14; abundance: -; j_gene: TRBJ1-2; CDR3nt: TGTGCCAGCAGCCAAGGAGGGCCGCACTATGGCTACACCTTC; CDR3aa: CASSQGGPHYGYTF
d_gene: -; v_gene: TRBV11-2; abundance: -; j_gene: TRBJ1-2; CDR3nt: TGTGCCAGCAGCTTAGATCTCGTGACAATCCGCGCCGGCACCACCTTC; CDR3aa: CASSLDLVTIRAGTTF
d_gene: -; v_gene: TRBV6-5; abundance: -; j_gene: TRBJ2-7; CDR3nt: TGTGCCAGCAGTTACGGTCCTACCTACGAGCAGTACTTC; CDR3aa: CASSYGPTYEQYF
d_gene: TRBD1; v_gene: TRBV5-6; abundance: -; j_gene: TRBJ1-3; CDR3nt: TGTGCCAGCAGCGCCGGGACAGGGGTTACCATATATTTT; CDR3aa: CASSAGTGVTIYF
d_gene: -; v_gene: TRBV28; abundance: -; j_gene: TRBJ1-5; CDR3nt: TGTGCCAGCACCCGATGGGGAGGTCAGCCCCAGCATTTT; CDR3aa: CASTRWGGQPQHF
d_gene: TRBD1; v_gene: TRBV5-1; abundance: -; j_gene: TRBJ1-2; CDR3nt: TGCGCCAGCAGCTTGGGAGCAGGGGGACCGGGTGGCTACACCTTC; CDR3aa: CASSLGAGGPGGYTF
d_gene: -; v_gene: TRBV5-6; abundance: few; j_gene: TRBJ2-5; CDR3nt: TGTGCCAGCAGCTTGGACGGAGAGACCCAGTACTTC; CDR3aa: CASSLDGETQYF
d_gene: -; v_gene: TRBV7-2; abundance: -; j_gene: TRBJ1-5; CDR3nt: TGTGCCAGCAGCTTAGTACCCAGGACAGGCAATCAGCCCCAGCATTTT; CDR3aa: CASSLVPRTGNQPQHF
d_gene: -; v_gene: TRBV2; abundance: -; j_gene: TRBJ1-2; CDR3nt: TGTGCCAGCAGGGGACTCGGACAAACCTCCTTAGGTATCCCCCCAGCGGGCTACACCTTC; CDR3aa: CASRGLGQTSLGIPPAGYTF
d_gene: -; v_gene: TRBV5-1; abundance: -; j_gene: TRBJ2-1; CDR3nt: TGCGCCAGCAGACGTTCTGGGGGCCGGGAGCAGTTCTTC; CDR3aa: CASRRSGGREQFF
d_gene: -; v_gene: TRBV11-2; abundance: -; j_gene: TRBJ2-2; CDR3nt: TGTGCCAGCAGCCGTAGATTGACCGGGGAGCTGTTTTTT; CDR3aa: CASSRRLTGELFF
d_gene: TRBD1; v_gene: TRBV28; abundance: -; j_gene: TRBJ1-2; CDR3nt: TGTGCCAGCAGTTGGGATACAGGGGACGGCTACACCTTC; CDR3aa: CASSWDTGDGYTF
d_gene: -; v_gene: TRBV19; abundance: -; j_gene: TRBJ1-1; CDR3nt: TGTGCCAGTAGTACTGGCAGATTGAACACTGAAGCTTTCTTT; CDR3aa: CASSTGRLNTEAFF
d_gene: TRBD1; v_gene: TRBV13; abundance: -; j_gene: TRBJ1-1; CDR3nt: TGTGCCAGCAGCTCACAGGGGCTGAACACTGAAGCTTTCTTT; CDR3aa: CASSSQGLNTEAFF
d_gene: -; v_gene: TRBV5-4; abundance: -; j_gene: TRBJ2-1; CDR3nt: TGTGCCAGCAGCGATCAGGGTTCCATCTACAATGAGCAGTTCTTC; CDR3aa: CASSDQGSIYNEQFF
d_gene: -; v_gene: TRBV19; abundance: -; j_gene: TRBJ1-6; CDR3nt: TGTGCCAGTAGTTTTTCCCCCGGGACTCGGAGCGGTTCACCCCTCCACTTT; CDR3aa: CASSFSPGTRSGSPLHF
d_gene: TRBD1; v_gene: TRBV19; abundance: -; j_gene: TRBJ2-2; CDR3nt: TGTGCCAGTACCCGGCCGGGACAGGGGGCCACCGGGGAGCTGTTTTTT; CDR3aa: CASTRPGQGATGELFF
d_gene: -; v_gene: TRBV5-8; abundance: -; j_gene: TRBJ1-2; CDR3nt: TGTGCCAGCAGCTTTACGAGTCGCGGCTACACCTTC; CDR3aa: CASSFTSRGYTF